This TCR beta chain was sequenced for a study of cytomegalovirus exposure and HLA in healthy donors. About the study: Earlier findings included some 120 million unique TCR beta sequences obtained from about 179 million T cells.

It was with 60 Vbeta and 13 Jbeta primers that the PCR ran. Repertoires were generated with immunoSEQ multiplex PCR, while TCRdb's copy carries only in-frame clones and drops some. The sample includes some 78,000 clones, over 65% seen only once; the top ten take 9.1%. Germline CDR1 is LGHNA and CDR2 is YSLEER. The CDR3 is 18 residues long. V trimming: 1 base; J trimming: 2 bases; junction bases outside the gene matches: 9. Study-wide results and limits: No immune exposure information besides CMV serostatus was available.

Of note for this clone: No antigen is known for it.

The source is a man aged 40-55 years in good health and CMV-seropositive. The specimen was PBMCs. V gene TRBV4-3 combines with J gene TRBJ2-5; the match to TRBD2 covers 11 bases. As DNA, the CDR3 is TGCGCCAGCAGCCAAGGCGGCCTACCTAGCGGGGGGCAAGAGACCCAGTACTTC. Residues: CASSQGGLPSGGQETQYF.